The rows below give T cell receptor beta chains drawn from one sample of a study of beta chain features in type 1 diabetes. Sequencing used immunoSEQ multiplex PCR; TCRdb keeps in-frame clones, though not all of them. The data contain nearly 700,000 clones, around 15% of them singletons. Sequenced sample: naive CD4+ T cells from blood. The origin of the receptors is a man between 18 and 35 years old with type 1 diabetes. Each CDR3 is given with its conserved first and last residue. The order of the fields is clone size, V gene, J gene, CDR3 protein. Clone size is given for some rows only: seen once, a few or many times, or a class if the clone is expanded.

>few|TRBV30|TRBJ2-7
CAWSVSYEQYF
>NA|TRBV2|TRBJ1-1
CASSGGVTEAFF
>few|TRBV10-3|TRBJ1-1
CAIGGTEAFF
>few|TRBV9|TRBJ1-1
CASSVGGQNTEAFF
>NA|TRBV30|TRBJ2-7
CAWSKQPGRKYEQYF
>NA|TRBV5-4|TRBJ2-5
CASSQGLRETQYF
>few|TRBV4-1|TRBJ1-1
CASSQDRANSANTEAFF
>NA|TRBV6-5|TRBJ2-3
CASSDSGFRTDTQYF
>few|TRBV6-5|TRBJ2-3
CASSRTRVTQYF
>NA|TRBV30|TRBJ1-2
CASGLYGYTF
>NA|TRBV5-1|TRBJ2-1
CASSLFGYNEQFF
>NA|TRBV19|TRBJ2-4
CASTTSAAKNIQYF
>few|TRBV30|TRBJ1-2
CAWNRDRLPGSNYGYTF
>few|TRBV4-1|TRBJ1-3
CASSPGQQSGNTIYF
>few|TRBV18|TRBJ1-4
CASSPLSNEKLFF
>NA|TRBV28|TRBJ1-1
CASSIDRGLVEAFF
>NA|TRBV29-1|TRBJ2-1
CSVETGAPLIYNEQFF
>NA|TRBV2|TRBJ2-2
CASSEESGPGNTGELFF
>NA|TRBV11-2|TRBJ2-2
CASSLRDKTYTGTGELFF
>few|TRBV5-1|TRBJ2-1
CASSLGDRGDNEQFF
>NA|TRBV9|TRBJ1-1
CASSPTGRNTEAFF
>NA|TRBV6-1|TRBJ2-5
CASSGEGTLGGTQYF
>few|TRBV6-1|TRBJ1-2
CASSEPGYGYTF
>few|TRBV6-1|TRBJ1-5
CASTSGLGQPQHF
>once|TRBV18|TRBJ1-1
CASSPTVNTEAFF
>few|TRBV13|TRBJ2-7
CASSRGQGGEQYF
>NA|TRBV5-1|TRBJ2-5
CASSYRTGQATETQYF
>few|TRBV11-1|TRBJ2-7
CASSFSGVDEQYF
>NA|TRBV30|TRBJ2-5
CAWSVQGAETQYF
>NA|TRBV18|TRBJ2-7
CASTRTSGGRGYEQYF
>NA|TRBV27|TRBJ2-2
CASSSLDRDDTGELFF
>NA|TRBV5-1|TRBJ2-5
CASSLGALETQYF
>few|TRBV7-2|TRBJ1-4
CASTSWGGRSGEKLFF
>few|TRBV6-5|TRBJ1-2
CASSFGQYGYTF
>many|TRBV30|TRBJ1-6
CAWSGGEPRAPLHF
>few|TRBV15|TRBJ1-5
CATSRGGDSQPQHF
>NA|TRBV28|TRBJ1-4
CASSLQPTNEKLFF
>NA|TRBV18|TRBJ2-7
CASSPPQGDEQYF
>NA|TRBV5-4|TRBJ2-1
CASTLAGAYEQFF
>few|TRBV14|TRBJ1-1
CASSQQVNTEAFF
>NA|TRBV30|TRBJ2-7
CAWAWDSTYEQYF
>few|TRBV7-9|TRBJ2-3
CASSPLDTQYF
>NA|TRBV7-2|TRBJ2-3
CASSLEAGATDTQYF
>NA|TRBV9|TRBJ1-2
CASSVGPPDRANGYTF
>NA|TRBV25-1|TRBJ1-2
CASRAQGFNGYTF
>NA|TRBV5-4|TRBJ1-1
CASSAPGQGHTEAFF
>few|TRBV15|TRBJ1-4
CATSRDPGATNEKLFF
>few|TRBV5-1|TRBJ2-1
CASIATSGGYNEQFF
>few|TRBV15|TRBJ1-1
CATSRDRRDTEAFF
>NA|TRBV7-3|TRBJ2-1
CASSLMPTSGVDEQFF
>NA|TRBV28|TRBJ2-3
CASRREPTDTQYF
>NA|TRBV19|TRBJ2-5
CASNYGDTGTETQYF
>NA|TRBV15|TRBJ1-2
CATSREYGGALGYGYTF
>NA|TRBV7-4|TRBJ2-1
CASSEGQFYNEQFF
>NA|TRBV29-1|TRBJ2-6
CSVGLQGSGANVLTF
>NA|TRBV6-1|TRBJ2-5
CASSDPTGSGLETQYF
>NA|TRBV10-3|TRBJ1-2
CAISETTVNYGYTF
>few|TRBV30|TRBJ2-6
CAYTAGANVLTF
>NA|TRBV15|TRBJ1-6
CATSRADNSPLHF